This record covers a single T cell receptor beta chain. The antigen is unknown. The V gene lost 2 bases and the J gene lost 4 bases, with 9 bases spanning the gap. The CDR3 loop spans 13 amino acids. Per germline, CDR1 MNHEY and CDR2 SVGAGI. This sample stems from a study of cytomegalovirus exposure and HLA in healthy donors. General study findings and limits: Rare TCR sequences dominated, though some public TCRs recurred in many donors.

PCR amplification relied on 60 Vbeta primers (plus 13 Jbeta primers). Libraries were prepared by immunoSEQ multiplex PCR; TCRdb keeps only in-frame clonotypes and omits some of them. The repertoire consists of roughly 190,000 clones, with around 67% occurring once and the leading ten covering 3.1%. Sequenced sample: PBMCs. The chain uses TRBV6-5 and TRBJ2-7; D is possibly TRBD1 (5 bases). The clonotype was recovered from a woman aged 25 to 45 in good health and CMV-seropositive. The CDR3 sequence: CASSYRQGYEQYF. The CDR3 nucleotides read TGTGCCAGCAGTTACCGGCAGGGATACGAGCAGTACTTC.